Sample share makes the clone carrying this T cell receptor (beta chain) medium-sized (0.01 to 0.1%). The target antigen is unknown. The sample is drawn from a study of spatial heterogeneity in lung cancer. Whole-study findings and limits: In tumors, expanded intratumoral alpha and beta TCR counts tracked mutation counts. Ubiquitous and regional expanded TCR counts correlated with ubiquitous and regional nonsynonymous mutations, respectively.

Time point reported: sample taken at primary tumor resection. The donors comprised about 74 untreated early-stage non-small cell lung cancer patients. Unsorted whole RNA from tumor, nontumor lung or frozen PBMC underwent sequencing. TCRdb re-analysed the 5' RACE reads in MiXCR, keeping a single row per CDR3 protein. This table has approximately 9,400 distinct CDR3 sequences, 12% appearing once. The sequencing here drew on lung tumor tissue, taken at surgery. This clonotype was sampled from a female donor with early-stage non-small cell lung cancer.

CDR3: CASSRQGGYTF. The CDR3 nucleotides are TGTGCCAGCAGTCGTCAGGGTGGCTACACCTTC. The genes are TRBV12-3 or TRBV12-4 and TRBJ1-2; TRBD1 might be the D (5 bases). The CDR3 loop spans 11 amino acids. Trimming removed 5 bases from V and 7 bases from J, with 8 bases in between.